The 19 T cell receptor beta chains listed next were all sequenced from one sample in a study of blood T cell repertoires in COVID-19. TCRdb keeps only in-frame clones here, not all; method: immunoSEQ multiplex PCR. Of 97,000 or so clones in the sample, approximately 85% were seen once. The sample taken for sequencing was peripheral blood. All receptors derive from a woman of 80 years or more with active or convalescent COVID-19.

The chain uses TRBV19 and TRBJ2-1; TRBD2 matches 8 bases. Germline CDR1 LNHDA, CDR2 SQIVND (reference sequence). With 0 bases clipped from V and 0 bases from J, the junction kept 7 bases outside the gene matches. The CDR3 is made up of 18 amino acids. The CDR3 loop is CASSIDRAGTSSYNEQFF. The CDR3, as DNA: TGTGCCAGTAGTATAGATCGAGCAGGGACTAGCTCCTACAATGAGCAGTTCTTC.

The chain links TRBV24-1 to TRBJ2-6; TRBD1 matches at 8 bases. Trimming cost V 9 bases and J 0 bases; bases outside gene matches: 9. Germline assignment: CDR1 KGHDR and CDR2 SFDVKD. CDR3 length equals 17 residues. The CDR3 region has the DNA TGTGCCACCGCTCCGACAGGGGTGACCTCTGGGGCCAACGTCCTGACTTTC. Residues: CATAPTGVTSGANVLTF.

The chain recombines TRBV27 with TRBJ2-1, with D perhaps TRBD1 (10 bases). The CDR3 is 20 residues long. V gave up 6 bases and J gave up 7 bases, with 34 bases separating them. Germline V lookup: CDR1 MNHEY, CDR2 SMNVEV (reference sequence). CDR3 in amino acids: CASSSRERTGGLAGENEQFF. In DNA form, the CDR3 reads TGTGCCAGCAGCTCCCGGGAGAGGACAGGGGGATTAGCGGGAGAGAATGAGCAGTTCTTC.

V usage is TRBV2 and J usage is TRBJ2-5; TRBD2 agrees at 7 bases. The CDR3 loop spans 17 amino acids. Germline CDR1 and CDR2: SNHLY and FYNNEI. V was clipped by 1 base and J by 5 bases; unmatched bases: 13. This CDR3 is CASSEVLAGELVETQYF. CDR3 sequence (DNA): TGTGCCAGCAGTGAAGTTTTGGCGGGAGAGCTGGTGGAGACCCAGTACTTC.

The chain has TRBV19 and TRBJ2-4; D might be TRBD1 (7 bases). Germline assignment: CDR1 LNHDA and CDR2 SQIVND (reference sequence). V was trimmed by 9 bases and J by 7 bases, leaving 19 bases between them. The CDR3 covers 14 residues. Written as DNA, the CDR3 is TGTGCCAGCAGACAGGGAGCGGGCGGGAACATTCAGTACTTC. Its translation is CASRQGAGGNIQYF.

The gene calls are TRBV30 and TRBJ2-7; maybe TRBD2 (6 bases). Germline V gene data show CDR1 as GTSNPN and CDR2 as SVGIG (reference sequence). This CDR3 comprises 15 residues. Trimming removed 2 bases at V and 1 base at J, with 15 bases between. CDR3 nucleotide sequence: TGTGCCTGGAGTCCGCAGGCGCGGGGATCCTACGAGCAGTACTTC. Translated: CAWSPQARGSYEQYF.

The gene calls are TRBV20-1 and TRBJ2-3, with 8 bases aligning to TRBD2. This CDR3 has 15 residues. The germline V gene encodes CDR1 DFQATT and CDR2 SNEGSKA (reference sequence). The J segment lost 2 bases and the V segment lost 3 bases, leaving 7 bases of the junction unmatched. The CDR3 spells CSASVLAGLTDTQYF. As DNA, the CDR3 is TGCAGTGCTAGTGTCCTAGCGGGCCTCACAGATACGCAGTATTTT.

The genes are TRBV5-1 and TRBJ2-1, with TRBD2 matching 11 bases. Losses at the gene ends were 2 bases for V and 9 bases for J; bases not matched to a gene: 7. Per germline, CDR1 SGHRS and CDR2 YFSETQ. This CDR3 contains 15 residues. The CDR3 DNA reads TGCGCCAGCAGCTTTGTCACTAGCGGGAGTTCTGAGCAGTTCTTC. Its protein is CASSFVTSGSSEQFF. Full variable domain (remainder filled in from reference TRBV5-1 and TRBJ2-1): KAGVTQTPRYLIKTRGQQVTLSCSPISGHRSVSWYQQTPGQGLQFLFEYFSETQRNKGNFPGRFSGRQFSNSRSEMNVSTLELGDSALYLCASSFVTSGSSEQFFGPGTRLTVL.

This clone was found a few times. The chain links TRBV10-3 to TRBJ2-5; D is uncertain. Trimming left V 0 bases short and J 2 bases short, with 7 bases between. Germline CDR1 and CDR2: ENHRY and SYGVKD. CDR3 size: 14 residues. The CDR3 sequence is CAISESSEQETQYF. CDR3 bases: TGTGCCATCAGTGAGTCGTCGGAGCAAGAGACCCAGTACTTC.

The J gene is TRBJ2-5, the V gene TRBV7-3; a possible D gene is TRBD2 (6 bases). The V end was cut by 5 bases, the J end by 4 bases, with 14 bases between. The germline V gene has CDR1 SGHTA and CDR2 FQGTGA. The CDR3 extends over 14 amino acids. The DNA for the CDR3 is TGTGCCAGCAGCGCCCGAGCGGGTCCAGAGACCCAGTACTTC. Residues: CASSARAGPETQYF. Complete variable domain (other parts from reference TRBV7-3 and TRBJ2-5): GAGVSQTPSNKVTEKGKYVELRCDPISGHTALYWYRQSLGQGPEFLIYFQGTGAADDSGLPNDRFFAVRPEGSVSTLKIQRTERGDSAVYLCASSARAGPETQYFGPGTRLLVL.

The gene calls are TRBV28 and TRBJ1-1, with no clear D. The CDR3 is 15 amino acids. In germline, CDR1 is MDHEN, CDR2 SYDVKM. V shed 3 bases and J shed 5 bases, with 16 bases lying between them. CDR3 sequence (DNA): TGTGCCAGCAGTTTCGGTCTCCGACCGGGTACTGAAGCTTTCTTT. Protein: CASSFGLRPGTEAFF.

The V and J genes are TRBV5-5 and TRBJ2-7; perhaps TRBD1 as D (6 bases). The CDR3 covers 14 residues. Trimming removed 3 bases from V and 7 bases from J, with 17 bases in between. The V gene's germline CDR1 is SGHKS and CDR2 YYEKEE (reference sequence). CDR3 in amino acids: CASSSRDNLGEQYF. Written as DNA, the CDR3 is TGTGCCAGCAGCTCCCGGGACAACCTAGGAGAGCAGTACTTC.

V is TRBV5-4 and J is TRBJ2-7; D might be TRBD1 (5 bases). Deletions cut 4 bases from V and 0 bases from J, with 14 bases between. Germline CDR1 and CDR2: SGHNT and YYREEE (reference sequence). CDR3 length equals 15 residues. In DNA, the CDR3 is TGTGCCAGCAGCCACCGTGGACAAACCTCCTACGAGCAGTACTTC. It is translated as CASSHRGQTSYEQYF.

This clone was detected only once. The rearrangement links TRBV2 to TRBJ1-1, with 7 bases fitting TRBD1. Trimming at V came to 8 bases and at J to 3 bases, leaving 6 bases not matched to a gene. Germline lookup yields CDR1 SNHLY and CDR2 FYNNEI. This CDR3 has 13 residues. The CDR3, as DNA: TGTGCCAGCTTTAACAGGGGAGACACTGAAGCTTTCTTT. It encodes CASFNRGDTEAFF.

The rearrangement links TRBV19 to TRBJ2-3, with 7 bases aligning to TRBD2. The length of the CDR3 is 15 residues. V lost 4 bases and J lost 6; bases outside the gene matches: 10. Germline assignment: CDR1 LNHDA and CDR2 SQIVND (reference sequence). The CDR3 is CASSTLSGPGDTQYF. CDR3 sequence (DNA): TGTGCCAGTAGTACTCTTAGCGGGCCGGGGGATACGCAGTATTTT.

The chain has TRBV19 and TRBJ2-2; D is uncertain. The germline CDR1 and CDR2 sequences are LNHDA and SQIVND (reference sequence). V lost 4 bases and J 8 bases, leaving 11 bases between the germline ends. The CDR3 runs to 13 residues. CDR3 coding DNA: TGTGCCAGTAGTACTCTGGCCGGGGGGGAGCTGTTTTTT. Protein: CASSTLAGGELFF. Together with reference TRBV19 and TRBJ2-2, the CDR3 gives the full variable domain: DGGITQSPKYLFRKEGQNVTLSCEQNLNHDAMYWYRQDPGQGLRLIYYSQIVNDFQKGDIAEGYSVSREKKESFPLTVTSAQKNPTAFYLCASSTLAGGELFFGEGSRLTVL.

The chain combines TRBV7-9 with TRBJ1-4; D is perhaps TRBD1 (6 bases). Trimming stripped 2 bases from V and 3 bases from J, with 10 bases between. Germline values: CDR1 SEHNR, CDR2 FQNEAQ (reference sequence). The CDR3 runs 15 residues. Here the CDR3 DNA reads TGTGCCAGCAGCTTAACAGACAGGTCTAATGAAAAACTGTTTTTT. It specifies CASSLTDRSNEKLFF.

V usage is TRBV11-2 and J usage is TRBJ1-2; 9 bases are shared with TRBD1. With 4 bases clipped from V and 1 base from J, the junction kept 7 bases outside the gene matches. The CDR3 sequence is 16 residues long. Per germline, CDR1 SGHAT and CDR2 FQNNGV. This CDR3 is CASSSLTGGDNYGYTF. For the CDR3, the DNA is TGTGCCAGCAGCTCCCTTACAGGGGGCGATAACTATGGCTACACCTTC.

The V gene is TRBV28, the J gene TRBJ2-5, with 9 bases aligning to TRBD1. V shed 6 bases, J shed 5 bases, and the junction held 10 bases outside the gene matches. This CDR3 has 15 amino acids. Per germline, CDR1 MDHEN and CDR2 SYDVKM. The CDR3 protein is CASSRQTGGKETQYF. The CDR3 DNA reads TGTGCCAGCAGCCGACAGACAGGGGGAAAGGAGACCCAGTACTTC. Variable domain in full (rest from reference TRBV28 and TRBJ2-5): DVKVTQSSRYLVKRTGEKVFLECVQDMDHENMFWYRQDPGLGLRLIYFSYDVKMKEKGDIPEGYSVSREKKERFSLILESASTNQTSMYLCASSRQTGGKETQYFGPGTRLLVL.